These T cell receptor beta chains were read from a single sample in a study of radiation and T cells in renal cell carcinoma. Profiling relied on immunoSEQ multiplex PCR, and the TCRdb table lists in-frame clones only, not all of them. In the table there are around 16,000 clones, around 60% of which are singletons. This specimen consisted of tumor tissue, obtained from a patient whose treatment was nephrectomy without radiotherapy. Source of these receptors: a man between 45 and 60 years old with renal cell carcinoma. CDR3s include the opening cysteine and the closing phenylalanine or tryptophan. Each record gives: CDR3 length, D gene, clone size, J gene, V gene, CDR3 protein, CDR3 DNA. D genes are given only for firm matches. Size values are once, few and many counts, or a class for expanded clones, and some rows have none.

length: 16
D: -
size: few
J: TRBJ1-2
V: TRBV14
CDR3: CASSPKGHPTNYGYTF
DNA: TGTGCCAGCAGCCCGAAGGGACACCCGACTAACTATGGCTACACCTTC

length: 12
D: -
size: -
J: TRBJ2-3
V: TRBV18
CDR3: CASSPGTDTQYF
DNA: TGTGCCAGCTCACCTGGGACAGATACGCAGTATTTT

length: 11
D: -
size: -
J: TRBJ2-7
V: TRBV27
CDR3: CASSFGYEQYF
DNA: TGTGCCAGCAGTTTTGGCTACGAGCAGTACTTC

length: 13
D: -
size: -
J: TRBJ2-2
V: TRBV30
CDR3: CARGPQNTGELFF
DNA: TGTGCACGGGGGCCTCAGAACACCGGGGAGCTGTTTTTT

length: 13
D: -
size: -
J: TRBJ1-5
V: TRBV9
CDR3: CASSVGGLQPQHF
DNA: TGTGCCAGCAGCGTAGGGGGACTTCAGCCCCAGCATTTT

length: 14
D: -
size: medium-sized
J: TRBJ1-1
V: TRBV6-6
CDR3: CASRLTQGGTEAFF
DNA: TGTGCCAGCAGACTGACGCAGGGAGGCACTGAAGCTTTCTTT

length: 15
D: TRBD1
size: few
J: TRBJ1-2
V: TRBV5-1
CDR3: CASSSSGTGVAGYTF
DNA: TGCGCCAGCAGCTCATCCGGGACAGGGGTCGCTGGCTACACCTTC

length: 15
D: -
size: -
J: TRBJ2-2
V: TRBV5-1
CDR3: CASSLTVHNTGELFF
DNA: TGCGCCAGCAGCTTGACGGTACATAACACCGGGGAGCTGTTTTTT

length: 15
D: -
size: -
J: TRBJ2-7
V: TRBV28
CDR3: CASSLGAGRAYEQYF
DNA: TGTGCCAGCAGTTTAGGAGCGGGTCGAGCCTACGAGCAGTACTTC

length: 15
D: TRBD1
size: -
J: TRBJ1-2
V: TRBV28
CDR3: CASTWRDRLIDGYTF
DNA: TGTGCCAGCACCTGGCGGGACAGACTCATCGATGGCTACACCTTC

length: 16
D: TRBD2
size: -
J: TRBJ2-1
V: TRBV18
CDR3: CASSPLWLAGGNEQFF
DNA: TGTGCCAGCTCACCACTCTGGCTAGCGGGAGGCAATGAGCAGTTCTTC

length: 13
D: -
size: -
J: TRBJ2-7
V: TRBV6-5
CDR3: CASRKNLGREQYF
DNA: TGTGCCAGCAGAAAAAACCTGGGCAGGGAGCAGTACTTC

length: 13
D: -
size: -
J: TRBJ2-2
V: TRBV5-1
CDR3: CASREPGAGELFF
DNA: TGCGCCAGCAGAGAGCCGGGGGCCGGGGAGCTGTTTTTT

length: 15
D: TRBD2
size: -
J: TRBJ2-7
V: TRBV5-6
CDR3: CASSLEIAGGLEQYF
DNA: TGTGCCAGCAGCTTGGAGATAGCGGGGGGCCTGGAGCAGTACTTC

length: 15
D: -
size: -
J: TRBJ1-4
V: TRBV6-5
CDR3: CASSNKGATNEKLFF
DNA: TGTGCCAGCAGTAATAAAGGGGCCACTAATGAAAAACTGTTTTTT

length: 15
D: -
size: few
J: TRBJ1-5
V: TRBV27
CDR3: CASSAREFRDQPQHF
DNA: TGTGCCAGCAGCGCCAGGGAATTTAGAGATCAGCCCCAGCATTTT

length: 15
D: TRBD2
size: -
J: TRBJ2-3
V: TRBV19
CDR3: CASSLGLVETDTQYF
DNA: TGTGCCAGTAGTCTCGGACTAGTAGAAACAGATACGCAGTATTTT

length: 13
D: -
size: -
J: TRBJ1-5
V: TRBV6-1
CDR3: CASSESGNQPQHF
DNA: TGTGCCAGCAGTGAATCGGGGAATCAGCCCCAGCATTTT

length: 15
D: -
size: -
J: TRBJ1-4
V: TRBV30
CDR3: CAWSVSGAVGEKLFF
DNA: TGTGCCTGGAGTGTAAGTGGAGCGGTGGGTGAAAAACTGTTTTTT

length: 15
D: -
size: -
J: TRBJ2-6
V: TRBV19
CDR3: CASHRGLSGANVLTF
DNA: TGTGCCAGTCATAGGGGACTCTCAGGGGCCAACGTCCTGACTTTC

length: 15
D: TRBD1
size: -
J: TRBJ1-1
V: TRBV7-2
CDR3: CASSLGSGGGTEAFF
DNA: TGTGCCAGCAGCTTAGGTTCAGGGGGAGGCACTGAAGCTTTCTTT

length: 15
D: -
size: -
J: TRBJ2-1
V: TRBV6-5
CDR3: CASSYSHQHYNEQFF
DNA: TGTGCCAGCAGTTACTCACACCAGCACTACAATGAGCAGTTCTTC

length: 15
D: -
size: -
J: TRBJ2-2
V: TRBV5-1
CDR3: CASSPLDFNTGELFF
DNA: TGCGCCAGCAGCCCCTTGGACTTTAACACCGGGGAGCTGTTTTTT

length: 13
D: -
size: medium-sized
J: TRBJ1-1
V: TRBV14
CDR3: CASSQGFGTEAFF
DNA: TGTGCCAGCAGCCAGGGGTTCGGGACTGAAGCTTTCTTT

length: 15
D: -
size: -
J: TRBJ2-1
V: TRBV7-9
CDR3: CASSLDLAWYNEQFF
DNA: TGTGCCAGCAGCTTAGATCTAGCGTGGTACAATGAGCAGTTCTTC

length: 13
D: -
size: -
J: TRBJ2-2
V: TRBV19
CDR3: CASMGPPTGELFF
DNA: TGTGCCAGTATGGGACCCCCCACCGGGGAGCTGTTTTTT

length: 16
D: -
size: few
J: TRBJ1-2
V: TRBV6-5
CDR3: CASSYSKGNVNYGYTF
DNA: TGTGCCAGCAGTTACTCCAAAGGGAATGTCAACTATGGCTACACCTTC

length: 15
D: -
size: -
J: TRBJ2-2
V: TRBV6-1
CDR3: CASSEPGHITGELFF
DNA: TGTGCCAGCAGTGAGCCGGGACACATCACCGGGGAGCTGTTTTTT

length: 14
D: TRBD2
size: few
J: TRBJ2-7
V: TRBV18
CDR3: CASSPSGGGNEQYF
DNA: TGTGCCAGCTCACCATCCGGCGGGGGAAACGAGCAGTACTTC

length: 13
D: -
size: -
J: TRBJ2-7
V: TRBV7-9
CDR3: CASSLQPSYEQYF
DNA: TGTGCCAGCAGCTTACAACCTTCCTACGAGCAGTACTTC

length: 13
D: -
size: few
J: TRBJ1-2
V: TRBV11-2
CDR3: CASSLVSPSGYTF
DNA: TGTGCCAGCAGCTTAGTTTCGCCCTCTGGCTACACCTTC

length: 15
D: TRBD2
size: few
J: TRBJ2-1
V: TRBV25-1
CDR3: CASSESGGGGNEQFF
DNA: TGTGCCAGCAGTGAATCGGGGGGAGGAGGGAATGAGCAGTTCTTC

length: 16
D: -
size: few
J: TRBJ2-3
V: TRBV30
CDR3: CAWSVEGGGDTDTQYF
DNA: TGTGCCTGGAGTGTAGAGGGCGGCGGAGACACAGATACGCAGTATTTT

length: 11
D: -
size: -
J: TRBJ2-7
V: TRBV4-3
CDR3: CASSQAGEQYF
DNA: TGCGCCAGCAGCCAAGCTGGCGAGCAGTACTTC

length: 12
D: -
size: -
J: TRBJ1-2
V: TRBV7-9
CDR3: CASSPDNFGYTF
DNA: TGTGCCAGCAGCCCCGACAATTTTGGCTACACCTTC

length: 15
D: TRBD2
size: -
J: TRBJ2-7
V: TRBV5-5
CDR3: CASSLVSGGPYEQYF
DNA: TGTGCCAGCAGCTTGGTTAGCGGGGGTCCGTACGAGCAGTACTTC

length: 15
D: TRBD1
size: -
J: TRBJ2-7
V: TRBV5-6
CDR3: CASSLADRTLYEQYF
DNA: TGTGCCAGCAGCTTGGCGGACAGGACCCTCTACGAGCAGTACTTC

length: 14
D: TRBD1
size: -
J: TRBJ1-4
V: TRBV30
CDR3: CAWSVQGINEKLFF
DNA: TGTGCCTGGAGCGTACAGGGGATTAATGAAAAACTGTTTTTT

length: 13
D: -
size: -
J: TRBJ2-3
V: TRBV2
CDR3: CAVPGATGDTQYF
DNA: TGTGCCGTCCCGGGGGCGACCGGAGATACGCAGTATTTT

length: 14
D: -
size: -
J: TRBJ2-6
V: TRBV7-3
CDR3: CASSISSGANVLTF
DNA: TGTGCCAGCAGCATAAGCTCTGGGGCCAACGTCCTGACTTTC